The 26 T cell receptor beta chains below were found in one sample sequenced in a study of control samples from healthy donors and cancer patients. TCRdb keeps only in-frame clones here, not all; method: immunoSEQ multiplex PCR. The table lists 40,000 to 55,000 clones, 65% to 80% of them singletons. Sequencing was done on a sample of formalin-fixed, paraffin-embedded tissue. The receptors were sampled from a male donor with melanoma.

CDR3: CASSEGMGYEQYF. For the CDR3, the DNA is TGTGCCAGCAGTGAAGGCATGGGGTACGAGCAGTACTTC. The chain uses TRBV2 and TRBJ2-7; no clear D gene. This CDR3 has 13 residues. Germline CDR1 is SNHLY and CDR2 is FYNNEI. Trimming removed 1 base at V and 4 bases at J, with 8 bases between.

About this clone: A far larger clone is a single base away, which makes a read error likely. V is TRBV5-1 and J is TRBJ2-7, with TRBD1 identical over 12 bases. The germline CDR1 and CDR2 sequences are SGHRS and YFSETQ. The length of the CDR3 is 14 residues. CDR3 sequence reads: CTSSPGTGGREQYF. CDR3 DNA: TGCACCAGCAGCCCCGGGACAGGGGGCAGGGAGCAGTACTTC.

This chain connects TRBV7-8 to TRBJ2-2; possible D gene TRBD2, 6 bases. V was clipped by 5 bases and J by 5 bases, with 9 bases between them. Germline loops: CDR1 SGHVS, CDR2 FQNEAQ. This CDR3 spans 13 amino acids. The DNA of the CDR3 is TGTGCCAGCAGCCGGAGGGAGACCGGGGAGCTGTTTTTT. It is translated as CASSRRETGELFF.

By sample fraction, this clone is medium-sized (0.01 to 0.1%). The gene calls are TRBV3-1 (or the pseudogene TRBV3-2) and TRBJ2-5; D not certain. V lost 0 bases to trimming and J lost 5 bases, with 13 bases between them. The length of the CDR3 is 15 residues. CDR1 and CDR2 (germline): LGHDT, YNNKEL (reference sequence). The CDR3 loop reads CASSQDVRPRETQYF. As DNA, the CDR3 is TGTGCCAGCAGCCAAGACGTTCGTCCCAGGGAGACCCAGTACTTC.

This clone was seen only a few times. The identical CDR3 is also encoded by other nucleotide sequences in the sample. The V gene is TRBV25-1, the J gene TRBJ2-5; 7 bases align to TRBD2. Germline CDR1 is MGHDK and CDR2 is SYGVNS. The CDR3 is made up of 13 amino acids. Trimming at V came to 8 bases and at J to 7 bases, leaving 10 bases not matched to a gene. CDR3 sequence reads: CASGWGGVGTQYF. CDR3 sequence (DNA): TGTGCCAGCGGTTGGGGAGGGGTCGGGACCCAGTACTTC.

CDR3 region: CATRLAGETQYF. The CDR3 bases are TGTGCCACAAGACTAGCGGGAGAGACCCAGTACTTC. The chain links TRBV2 to TRBJ2-5; 10 bases map to TRBD2. CDR3 length equals 12 residues. CDR1 is SNHLY and CDR2 is FYNNEI in the germline V gene. J gave up 4 bases and V 10 bases, and 3 bases lay outside the gene matches.

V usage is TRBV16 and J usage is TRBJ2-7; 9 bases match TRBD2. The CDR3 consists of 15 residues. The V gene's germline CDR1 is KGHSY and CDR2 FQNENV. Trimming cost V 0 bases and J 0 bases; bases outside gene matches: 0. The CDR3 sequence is CASSQSSGSSYEQYF. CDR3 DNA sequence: TGTGCCAGCAGCCAATCTAGCGGGAGCTCCTACGAGCAGTACTTC.

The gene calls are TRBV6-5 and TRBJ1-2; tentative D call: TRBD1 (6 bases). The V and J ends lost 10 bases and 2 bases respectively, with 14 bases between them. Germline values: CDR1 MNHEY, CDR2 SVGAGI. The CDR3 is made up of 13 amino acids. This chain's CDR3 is CATRTEANYGYTF. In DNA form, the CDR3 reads TGTGCCACAAGGACAGAAGCCAACTATGGCTACACCTTC.

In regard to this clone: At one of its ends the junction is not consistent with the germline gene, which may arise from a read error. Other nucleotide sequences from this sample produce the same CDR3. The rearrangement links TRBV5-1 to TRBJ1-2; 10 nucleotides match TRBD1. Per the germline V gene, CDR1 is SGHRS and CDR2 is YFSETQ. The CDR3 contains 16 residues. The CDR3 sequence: CASSDGTGATFYGYTF. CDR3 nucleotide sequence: TGCGCCAGCAGCGACGGGACAGGGGCGACCTTCTATGGTTACACCTTC. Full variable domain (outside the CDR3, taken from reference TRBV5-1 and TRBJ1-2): KAGVTQTPRYLIKTRGQQVTLSCSPISGHRSVSWYQQTPGQGLQFLFEYFSETQRNKGNFPGRFSGRQFSNSRSEMNVSTLELGDSALYLCASSDGTGATFYGYTFGSGTRLTVV.

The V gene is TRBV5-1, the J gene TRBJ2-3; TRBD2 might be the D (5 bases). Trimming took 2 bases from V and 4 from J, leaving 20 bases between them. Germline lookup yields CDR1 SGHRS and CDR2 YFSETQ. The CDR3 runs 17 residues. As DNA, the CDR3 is TGCGCCAGCAGCTTAGGGCCATCCCGGGGTCTGCCAGATACGCAGTATTTT. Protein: CASSLGPSRGLPDTQYF. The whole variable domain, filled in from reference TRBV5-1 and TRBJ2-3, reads KAGVTQTPRYLIKTRGQQVTLSCSPISGHRSVSWYQQTPGQGLQFLFEYFSETQRNKGNFPGRFSGRQFSNSRSEMNVSTLELGDSALYLCASSLGPSRGLPDTQYFGPGTRLTVL.

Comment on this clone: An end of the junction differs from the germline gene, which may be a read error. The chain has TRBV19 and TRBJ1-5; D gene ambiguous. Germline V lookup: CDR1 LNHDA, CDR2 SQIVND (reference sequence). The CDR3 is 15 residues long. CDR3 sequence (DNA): TGTGCCAATAGTATGGTACGATTTAGCAATCAGCCCCAGCATTTT. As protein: CANSMVRFSNQPQHF.

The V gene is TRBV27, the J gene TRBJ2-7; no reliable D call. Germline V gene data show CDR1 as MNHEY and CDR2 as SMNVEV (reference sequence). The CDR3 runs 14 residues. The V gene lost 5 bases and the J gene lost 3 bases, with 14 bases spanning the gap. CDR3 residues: CASSRAGLFYEQYF. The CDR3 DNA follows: TGTGCCAGCAGTCGAGCAGGCCTATTCTACGAGCAGTACTTC.

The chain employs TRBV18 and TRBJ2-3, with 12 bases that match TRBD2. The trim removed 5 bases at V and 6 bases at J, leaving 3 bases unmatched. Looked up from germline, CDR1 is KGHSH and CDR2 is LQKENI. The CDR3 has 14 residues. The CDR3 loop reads CASSLTSGGDTQYF. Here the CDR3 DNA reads TGTGCCAGCTCATTGACTAGCGGGGGTGATACGCAGTATTTT.

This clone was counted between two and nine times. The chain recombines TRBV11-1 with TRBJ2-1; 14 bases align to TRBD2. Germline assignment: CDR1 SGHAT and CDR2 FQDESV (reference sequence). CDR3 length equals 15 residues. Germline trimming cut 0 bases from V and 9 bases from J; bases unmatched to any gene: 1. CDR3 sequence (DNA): TGTGCCAGCAGCTTAGCCGGGACTAGCGGGAGTGAGCAGTTCTTC. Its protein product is CASSLAGTSGSEQFF.

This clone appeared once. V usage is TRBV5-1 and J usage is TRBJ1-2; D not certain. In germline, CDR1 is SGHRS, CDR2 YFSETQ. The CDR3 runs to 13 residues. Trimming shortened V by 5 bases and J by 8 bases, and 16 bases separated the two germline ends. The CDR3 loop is CASSEGYEGGYTF. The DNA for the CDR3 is TGCGCCAGCAGTGAGGGATATGAGGGCGGCTACACCTTC.

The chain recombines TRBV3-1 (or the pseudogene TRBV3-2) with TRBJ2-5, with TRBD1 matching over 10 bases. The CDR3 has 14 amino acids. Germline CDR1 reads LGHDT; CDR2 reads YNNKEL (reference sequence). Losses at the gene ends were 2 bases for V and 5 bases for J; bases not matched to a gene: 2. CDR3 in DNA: TGTGCCAGCAGCCAATCGGGACAGGGGGAGACCCAGTACTTC. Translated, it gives CASSQSGQGETQYF.

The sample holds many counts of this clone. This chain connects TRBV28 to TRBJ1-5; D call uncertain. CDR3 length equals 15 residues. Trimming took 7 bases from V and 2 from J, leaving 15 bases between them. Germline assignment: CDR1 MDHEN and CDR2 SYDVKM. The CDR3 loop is CASTESLGGNQPQHF. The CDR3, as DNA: TGTGCCAGCACCGAATCTCTGGGAGGCAATCAGCCCCAGCATTTT.

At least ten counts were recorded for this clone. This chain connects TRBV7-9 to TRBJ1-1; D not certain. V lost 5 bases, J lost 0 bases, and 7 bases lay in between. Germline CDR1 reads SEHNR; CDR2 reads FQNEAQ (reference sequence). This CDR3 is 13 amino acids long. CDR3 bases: TGTGCCAGCAGCCTTGACATGAACACTGAAGCTTTCTTT. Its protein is CASSLDMNTEAFF. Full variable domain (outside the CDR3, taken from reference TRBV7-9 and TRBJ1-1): DTGVSQNPRHKITKRGQNVTFRCDPISEHNRLYWYRQTLGQGPEFLTYFQNEAQLEKSRLLSDRFSAERPKGSFSTLEIQRTEQGDSAMYLCASSLDMNTEAFFGQGTRLTVV.

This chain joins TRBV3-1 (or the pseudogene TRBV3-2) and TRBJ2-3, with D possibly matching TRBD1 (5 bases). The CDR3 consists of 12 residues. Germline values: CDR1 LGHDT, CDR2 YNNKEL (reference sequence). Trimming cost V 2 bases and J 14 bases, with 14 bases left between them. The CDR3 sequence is CASSQKGIQLYF. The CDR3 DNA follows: TGTGCCAGCAGCCAAAAGGGGATCCAGCTGTATTTT.

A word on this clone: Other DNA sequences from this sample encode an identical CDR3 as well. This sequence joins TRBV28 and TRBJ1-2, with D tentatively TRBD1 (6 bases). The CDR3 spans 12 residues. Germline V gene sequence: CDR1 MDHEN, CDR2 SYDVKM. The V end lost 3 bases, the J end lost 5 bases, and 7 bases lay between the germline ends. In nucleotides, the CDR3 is TGTGCCAGCAGTTTGACAGGATATGGCTACACCTTC. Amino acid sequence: CASSLTGYGYTF.

The CDR3 loop is CASSLAVGEQYF. CDR3 in DNA: TGTGCCAGCAGCTTGGCCGTCGGCGAGCAGTACTTC. V usage is TRBV5-6 and J usage is TRBJ2-7; D uncertain. Germline CDR1 is SGHDT and CDR2 is YYEEEE. This CDR3 spans 12 amino acids. The V gene lost 0 bases and the J gene lost 6 bases, with 7 bases spanning the gap.

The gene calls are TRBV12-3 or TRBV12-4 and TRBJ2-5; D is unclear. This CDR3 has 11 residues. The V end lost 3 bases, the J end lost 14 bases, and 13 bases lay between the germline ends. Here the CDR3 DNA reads TGTGCCAGCAGTTTTGGACGCTATGCCTACTTC. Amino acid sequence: CASSFGRYAYF.

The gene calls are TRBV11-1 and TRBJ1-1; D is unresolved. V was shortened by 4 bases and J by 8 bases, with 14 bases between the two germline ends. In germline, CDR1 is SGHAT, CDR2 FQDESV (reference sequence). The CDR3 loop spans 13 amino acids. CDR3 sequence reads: CASSSPPSPEAFF. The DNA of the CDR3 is TGTGCCAGCAGCTCTCCACCGTCGCCCGAAGCTTTCTTT.

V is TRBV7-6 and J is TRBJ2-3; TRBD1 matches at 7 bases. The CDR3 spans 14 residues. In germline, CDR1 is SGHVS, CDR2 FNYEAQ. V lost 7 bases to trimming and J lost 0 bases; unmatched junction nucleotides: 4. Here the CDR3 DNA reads TGTGCCAGCATCCCGGGACAGAGCACAGATACGCAGTATTTT. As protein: CASIPGQSTDTQYF.

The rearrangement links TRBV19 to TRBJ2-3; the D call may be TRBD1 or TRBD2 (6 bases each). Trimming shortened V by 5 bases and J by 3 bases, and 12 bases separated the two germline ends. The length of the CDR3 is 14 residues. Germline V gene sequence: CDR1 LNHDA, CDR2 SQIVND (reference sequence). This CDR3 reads CASSPLGGTDTQYF. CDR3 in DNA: TGTGCCAGTAGTCCGCTAGGGGGGACAGATACGCAGTATTTT.

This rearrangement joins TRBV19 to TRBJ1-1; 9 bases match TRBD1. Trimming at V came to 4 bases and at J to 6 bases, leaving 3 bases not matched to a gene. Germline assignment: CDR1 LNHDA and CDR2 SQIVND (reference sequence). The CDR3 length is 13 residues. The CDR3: CASSTGDRAEAFF. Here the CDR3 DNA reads TGTGCCAGTAGTACCGGGGACAGGGCTGAAGCTTTCTTT.